This T cell receptor (beta chain) came from a study of cytomegalovirus exposure and HLA in healthy donors. General study findings and limits: Further analysis was carried out later, and it showed several of the most significant clusters appearing linked to common viral pathogens.

On this clone: Antigen: not known.

Trimming left V 2 bases short and J 6 bases short, with 17 bases between. The germline CDR1 and CDR2 sequences are SGHRS and YFSETQ. The CDR3 totals 15 residues. PCR amplification relied on 60 Vbeta primers (plus 13 Jbeta primers). Here immunoSEQ multiplex PCR was the method, and the copy in TCRdb shows in-frame clones only, minus some. The sample contains under 130,000 clones, roughly 13% of which appear only once. Sequencing was carried out using PBMCs. This receptor was obtained from a man aged 40-49 years in good health and CMV-seropositive. This sequence joins TRBV5-1 and TRBJ1-2, with a possible D match to TRBD1 (6 bases). DNA of the CDR3: TGCGCCAGCAGCTTCCTACAGGGAACGGCGCATGGCTACACCTTC. It codes for CASSFLQGTAHGYTF.